This T cell receptor (beta chain) was obtained from a study of CD8+ T cells in alopecia areata. Regarding the study as a whole: Mice showed TCR sharing more clearly than patients did, possibly owing to HLA. Higher clonality and more expanded CD8+ clones appeared in lesional than normal scalp.

The study team obtained lesional scalp punch biopsies and peripheral blood from alopecia areata patients. The authors sorted CD4+ and CD8+ T cells from PBMCs. Isolated RNA was reverse transcribed into cDNA used as the sequencing template. Profiling relied on immunoSEQ multiplex PCR, and the TCRdb table lists in-frame clones only, not all of them. The profile shows about 23,000 clones, 52% of them singletons. This clone turned up a few times. Its antigen is still unknown. Sequencing was done on a sample of NKG2D-high CD8+ T cells sorted from blood. The sequence was collected from a human donor with alopecia areata.

CDR3 sequence (DNA): TGTGCCAGCAGCTTAGCGGGGGGCACCGCCTCGGGTGAGCAGTTCTTC. It encodes CASSLAGGTASGEQFF. The J gene is TRBJ2-1, the V gene TRBV7-9, with D possibly being TRBD1 or TRBD2 (6 bases each). The CDR3 is 16 amino acids. The V and J ends lost 0 bases and 9 bases respectively, with 18 bases between them. The germline CDR1 and CDR2 sequences are SEHNR and FQNEAQ (reference sequence).